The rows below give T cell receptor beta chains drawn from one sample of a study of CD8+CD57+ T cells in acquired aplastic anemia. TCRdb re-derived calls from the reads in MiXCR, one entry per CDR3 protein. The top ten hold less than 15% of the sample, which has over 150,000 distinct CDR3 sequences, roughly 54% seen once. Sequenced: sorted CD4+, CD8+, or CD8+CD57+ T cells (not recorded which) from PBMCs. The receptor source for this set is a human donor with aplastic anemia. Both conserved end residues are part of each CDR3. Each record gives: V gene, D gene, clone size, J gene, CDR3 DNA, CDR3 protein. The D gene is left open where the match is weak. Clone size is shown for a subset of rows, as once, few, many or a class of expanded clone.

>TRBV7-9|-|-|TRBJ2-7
TGTGCCAGCAGCATCGGACGTGAGCAGTACTTC
CASSIGREQYF
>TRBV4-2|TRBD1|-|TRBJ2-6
TGTGCCAGCACCCTCGGACAGGTTCTCTATAGGGCCAACGTCCTGACTTTC
CASTLGQVLYRANVLTF
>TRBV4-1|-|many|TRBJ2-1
TGCGCCAGCAGCCAAGACTTCTCGGCTCTGGTACGCTTC
CASSQDFSALVRF
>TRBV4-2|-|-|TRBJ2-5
TGTGCCAGCAGCCAAGGGACTATTAAAGAGACCCAGTACTTC
CASSQGTIKETQYF
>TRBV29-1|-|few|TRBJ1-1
TGCAGCGTTGAGATCTCGAACACTGAAGCTTTCTTT
CSVEISNTEAFF
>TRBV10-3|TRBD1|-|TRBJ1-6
TGTGCCATCAGTGAGTCCGGGGGACAGGGAGAAAATTCACCCCTCCACTTT
CAISESGGQGENSPLHF
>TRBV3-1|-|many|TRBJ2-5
TGTGCCAGCAGCCAAGACAGGGGGGGCATCCCACAAGAGACCCAGTACTTC
CASSQDRGGIPQETQYF
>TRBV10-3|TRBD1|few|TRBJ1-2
TGTGCCACTTTACAGGGGGCGAGTTACTATGGCTACACCTTC
CATLQGASYYGYTF
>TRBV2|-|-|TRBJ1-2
TGTGCCAGCAATCGACGGGACTATGGCTACACCTTC
CASNRRDYGYTF
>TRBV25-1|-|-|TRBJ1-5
TGTGCCAGCACAAATCAGCCCCAGCATTTT
CASTNQPQHF
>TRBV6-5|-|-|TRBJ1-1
TGTGCCAGCAGTTGGGCAGAGAACACTGAAGCTTTCTTT
CASSWAENTEAFF
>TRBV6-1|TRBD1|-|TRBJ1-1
TGTGCCAGCAGTAAACAGGGGACCACTGAAGCTTTCTTT
CASSKQGTTEAFF
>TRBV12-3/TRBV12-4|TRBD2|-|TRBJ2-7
TGTGCCAGCCAAACTAGCGGAAAACGCTACGAGCAGTACTTC
CASQTSGKRYEQYF
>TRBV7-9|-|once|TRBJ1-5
TGTGCCAGCAGCTTAATCGGTCAGCCCCAGCATTTT
CASSLIGQPQHF
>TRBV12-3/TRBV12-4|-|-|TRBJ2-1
TGTGCCAGCAGTTCCGTAGCCCATGAGCAGTTCTTC
CASSSVAHEQFF
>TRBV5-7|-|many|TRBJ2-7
TGTGCCAGCAGCTACCGCCTAGGAGCGTACGAGCAGTACTTC
CASSYRLGAYEQYF
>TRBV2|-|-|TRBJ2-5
TGTGCCAGCAACCGAATTGAGGGAGAGACCCAGTACTTC
CASNRIEGETQYF
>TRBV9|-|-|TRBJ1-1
TGTGCCAGCAGCGTAGTTGGGTACACTGAAGCTTTCTTT
CASSVVGYTEAFF
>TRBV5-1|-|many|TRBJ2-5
TGCGCCAGCAGCCCGAAGCGGATCCCTGAGACCCAGTACTTC
CASSPKRIPETQYF
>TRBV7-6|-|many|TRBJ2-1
TGTGCCAGCAGCTTCGGGATCGCGGATGAGCAGTTCTTC
CASSFGIADEQFF
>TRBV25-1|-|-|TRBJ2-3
TGTGCCAGCAGTGAATTCAGAGACACAGATACGCAGTATTTT
CASSEFRDTDTQYF
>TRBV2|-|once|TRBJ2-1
TGCGCCAGCAGTGAAGGACGGGGCGGAAATGAGCAGTTCTTC
CASSEGRGGNEQFF
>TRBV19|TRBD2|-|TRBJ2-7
TGTGCCAGTAGAGGACTAGCGGGGGGGCAGTACGAGCAGTACTTC
CASRGLAGGQYEQYF
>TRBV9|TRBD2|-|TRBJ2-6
TGTGCCAGCAGCGTAGGGGGAGCGGGAGCTGGGGCCAACGTCCTGACTTTC
CASSVGGAGAGANVLTF
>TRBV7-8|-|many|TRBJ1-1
TGTGCCAGCAGGCCTCCTGTGGGCGCGTCGGCTGAAGCTTTCTTT
CASRPPVGASAEAFF
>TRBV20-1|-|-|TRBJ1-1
TGCAGTGCTAGGGATGGGGGCACTGAAGCTTTCTTT
CSARDGGTEAFF
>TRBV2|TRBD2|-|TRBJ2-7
TGTGCCAGCATTTTTAGCGGGAGCGGCGAGCAGTACTTC
CASIFSGSGEQYF
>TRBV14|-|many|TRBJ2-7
TGTGCCAGCAGCTCTACAGGGACTCCTTACGAGCAGTACTTC
CASSSTGTPYEQYF
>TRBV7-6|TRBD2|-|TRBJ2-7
TGTGCCAGCAGCCCCGACGCTAGCGGGTACGAGCAGTACTTC
CASSPDASGYEQYF
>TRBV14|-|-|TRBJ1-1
TGTGCCAGTAGCCAAGAACACCAACCGAACACTGAAGCTTTCTTT
CASSQEHQPNTEAFF
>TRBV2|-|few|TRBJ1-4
TGTGCCAGCAGTTGGGGAGACTATGAAAAACTGTTTTTT
CASSWGDYEKLFF
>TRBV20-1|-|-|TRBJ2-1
TGCAGTGCTAGAGGGGGGACGAGGCAGTTCTTC
CSARGGTRQFF
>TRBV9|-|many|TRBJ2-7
TGTGCCAGCAGCCCATCCGGGGCACCCTACGAGCAGTACTTC
CASSPSGAPYEQYF
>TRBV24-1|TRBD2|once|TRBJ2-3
TGTGCCACCAGTGCAGGGACTAGCGGGCCTAGCACAGATACGCAGTATTTT
CATSAGTSGPSTDTQYF